The present entry profiles one T cell receptor (beta chain) with its context. Its antigen is not identified. Germline-derived CDR1 and CDR2 are LGHDT and YNNKEL (reference sequence). V lost 4 bases and J lost 0; bases outside the gene matches: 10. The CDR3 has 18 residues. TCRdb re-called the reads through MiXCR, storing one row per CDR3 protein. This repertoire shows about 190,000 distinct CDR3 sequences, about 28% found once; its top ten account for 31%. These data come from a study of T cell repertoires in cytomegalovirus infection. At the level of the study: Public TCR beta signatures were indicative of both CMV infection and a matching HLA type.

Study-wide results and caveats: Carriers of CMV plus the relevant HLA were identified by cumulative public TCR beta family frequency. The study found HLA-C-restricted CMV-specific TCR beta clonotypes dominating the ex vivo response.

This sequence originates from a human donor in good health (CMV status not recorded). Some clones in this sample may be carry-over from other donors' samples. The chain joins TRBV3-1 to TRBJ1-3; 9 bases match TRBD1. The specimen was PBMCs. CDR3 region: CASSRRPGQGYSGNTIYF. The CDR3 region has the DNA TGTGCCAGCAGCCGCAGACCGGGACAGGGCTACTCTGGAAACACCATATATTTT.